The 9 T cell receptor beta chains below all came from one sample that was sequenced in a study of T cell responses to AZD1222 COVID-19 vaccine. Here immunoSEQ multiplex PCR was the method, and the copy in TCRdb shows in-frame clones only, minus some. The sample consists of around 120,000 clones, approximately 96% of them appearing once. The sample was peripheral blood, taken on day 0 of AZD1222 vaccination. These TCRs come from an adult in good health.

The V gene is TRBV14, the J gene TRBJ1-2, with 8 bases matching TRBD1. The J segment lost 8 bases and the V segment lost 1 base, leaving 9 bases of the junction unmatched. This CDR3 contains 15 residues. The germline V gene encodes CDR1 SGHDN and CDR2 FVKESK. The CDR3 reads CASSQVSFRGLGYTF. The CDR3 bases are TGTGCCAGCAGCCAAGTTTCCTTCAGGGGGCTGGGCTACACCTTC.

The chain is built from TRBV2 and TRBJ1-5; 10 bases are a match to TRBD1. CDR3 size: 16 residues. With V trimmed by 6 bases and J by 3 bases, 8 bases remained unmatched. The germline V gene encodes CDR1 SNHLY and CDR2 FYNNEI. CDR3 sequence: CASSGAGTGVNQPQHF. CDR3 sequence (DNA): TGTGCCAGCAGCGGAGCCGGGACAGGGGTCAATCAGCCCCAGCATTTT.

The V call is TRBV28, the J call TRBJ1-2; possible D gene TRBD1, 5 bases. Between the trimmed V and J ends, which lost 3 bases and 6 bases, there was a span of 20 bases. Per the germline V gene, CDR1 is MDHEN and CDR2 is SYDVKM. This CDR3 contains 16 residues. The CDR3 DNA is TGTGCCAGCAGTTTCGGTATCCGGGGCCGGGGAGATGGCTACACCTTC. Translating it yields CASSFGIRGRGDGYTF.

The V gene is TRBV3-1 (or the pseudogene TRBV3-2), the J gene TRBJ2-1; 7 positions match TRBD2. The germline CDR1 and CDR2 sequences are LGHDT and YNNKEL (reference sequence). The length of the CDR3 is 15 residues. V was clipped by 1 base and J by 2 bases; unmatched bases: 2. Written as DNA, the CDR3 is TGTGCCAGCAGCCAAGGGGGAGGGGCCTACAATGAGCAGTTCTTC. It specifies CASSQGGGAYNEQFF.

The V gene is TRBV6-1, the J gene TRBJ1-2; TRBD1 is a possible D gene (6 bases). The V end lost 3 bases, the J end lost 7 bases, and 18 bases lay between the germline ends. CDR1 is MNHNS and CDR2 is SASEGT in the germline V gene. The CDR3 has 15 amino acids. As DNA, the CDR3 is TGTGCCAGCAGTGATAACACAGGGACGTGGGTTGGCTACACCTTC. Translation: CASSDNTGTWVGYTF.

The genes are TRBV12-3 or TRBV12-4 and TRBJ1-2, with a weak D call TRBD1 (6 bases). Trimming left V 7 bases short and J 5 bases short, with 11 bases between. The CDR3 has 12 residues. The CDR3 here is CASKRGGYGYTF. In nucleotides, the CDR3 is TGTGCCAGCAAAAGAGGGGGGTATGGCTACACCTTC.

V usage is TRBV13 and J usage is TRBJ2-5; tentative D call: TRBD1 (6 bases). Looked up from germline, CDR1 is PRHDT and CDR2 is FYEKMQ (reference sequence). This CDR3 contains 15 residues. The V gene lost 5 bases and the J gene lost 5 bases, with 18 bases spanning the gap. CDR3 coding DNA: TGTGCCAGCAGCCAACCGGGACACTATCGGGAGACCCAGTACTTC. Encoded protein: CASSQPGHYRETQYF. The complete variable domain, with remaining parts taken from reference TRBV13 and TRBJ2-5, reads AAGVIQSPRHLIKEKRETATLKCYPIPRHDTVYWYQQGPGQDPQFLISFYEKMQSDKGSIPDRFSAQQFSDYHSELNMSSLELGDSALYFCASSQPGHYRETQYFGPGTRLLVL.

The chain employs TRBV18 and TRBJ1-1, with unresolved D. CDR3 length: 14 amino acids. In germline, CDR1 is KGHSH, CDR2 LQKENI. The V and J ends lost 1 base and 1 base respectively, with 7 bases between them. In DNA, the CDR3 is TGTGCCAGCTCACCACAGGGTTCGAACACTGAAGCTTTCTTT. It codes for CASSPQGSNTEAFF.

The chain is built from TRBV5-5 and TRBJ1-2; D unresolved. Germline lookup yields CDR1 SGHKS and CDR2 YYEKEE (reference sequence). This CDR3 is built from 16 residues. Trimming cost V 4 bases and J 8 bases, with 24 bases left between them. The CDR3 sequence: CASSHTKTRPRAGYTF. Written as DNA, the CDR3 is TGTGCCAGCAGCCACACCAAGACAAGACCCCGGGCGGGCTACACCTTC. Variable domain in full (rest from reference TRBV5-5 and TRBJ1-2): DAGVTQSPTHLIKTRGQQVTLRCSPISGHKSVSWYQQVLGQGPQFIFQYYEKEERGRGNFPDRFSARQFPNYSSELNVNALLLGDSALYLCASSHTKTRPRAGYTFGSGTRLTVV.